Presented here are 23 T cell receptor beta chains from one specimen sequenced in a study of shared clonotypes between healthy human individuals. Libraries were prepared by immunoSEQ multiplex PCR; TCRdb keeps only in-frame clonotypes and omits some of them. The table includes 850,000 to 1,100,000 clones, approximately 77% detected once. Material for sequencing was memory CD4+ T cells from PBMCs. This sample's subset: CD45RA-negative fraction. Receptors were obtained from a man between 18 and 29 years old in good health. Some clones in this sample may be carry-over from other donors' samples.

The chain has TRBV19 and TRBJ2-5; TRBD2 aligns across 8 bases. Germline V gene sequence: CDR1 LNHDA, CDR2 SQIVND (reference sequence). CDR3 length equals 14 residues. Germline trimming cut 4 bases from V and 2 bases from J; bases unmatched to any gene: 3. For the CDR3, the DNA is TGTGCCAGTAGTACCTCGGGGGGGCAAGAGACCCAGTACTTC. Its translation is CASSTSGGQETQYF.

This rearrangement joins TRBV6-8 to TRBJ2-1; D possibly corresponds to TRBD2 (6 bases). The CDR3 is made up of 9 amino acids. Germline-derived CDR1 and CDR2 are MNHGY and SAAAGT. CDR3 nucleotides: TGTGGGGGGGTCAATGAGCAGTTCTTC. Its protein is CGGVNEQFF.

The V gene is TRBV28, the J gene TRBJ1-5; D is undetermined. Germline values: CDR1 MDHEN, CDR2 SYDVKM. The CDR3 is made up of 14 amino acids. V dropped 8 bases and J dropped 5 bases, with 16 bases sitting between them. CDR3 in DNA: TGTGCCAGCTGGCCGGGAGCACGAGATCAGCCCCAGCATTTT. Its translation: CASWPGARDQPQHF.

About this clone: Other DNA sequences in this specimen translate into the identical CDR3. The CDR3 loop is CASSSAGTGSYEQYF. The CDR3 DNA reads TGCGCCAGCAGCTCCGCCGGGACAGGGAGCTACGAGCAGTACTTC. This chain links TRBV5-1 with TRBJ2-7, with 9 bases fitting TRBD1. Germline V gene data show CDR1 as SGHRS and CDR2 as YFSETQ. The V segment lost 3 bases and the J segment 3 bases; nucleotides outside the gene matches: 7. This CDR3 is 15 amino acids long. Looking up the rest from reference TRBV5-1 and TRBJ2-7 gives the full variable domain: KAGVTQTPRYLIKTRGQQVTLSCSPISGHRSVSWYQQTPGQGLQFLFEYFSETQRNKGNFPGRFSGRQFSNSRSEMNVSTLELGDSALYLCASSSAGTGSYEQYFGPGTRLTVT.

The V and J genes are TRBV6-6 and TRBJ2-2; D is possibly TRBD2 (7 bases). CDR3 length: 14 amino acids. In germline, CDR1 is MNHNY, CDR2 SVGAGI (reference sequence). The V end was cut by 8 bases, the J end by 2 bases, with 12 bases between. The CDR3 sequence: CASGGGYNTGELFF. The DNA for the CDR3 is TGTGCCAGCGGCGGGGGCTATAACACCGGGGAGCTGTTTTTT.

This clone was observed a single time. This sequence joins TRBV19 and TRBJ2-1; D not resolved. In germline, CDR1 is LNHDA, CDR2 SQIVND (reference sequence). The CDR3 sequence is 11 residues long. Trimming removed 6 bases from V and 6 bases from J, with 6 bases in between. CDR3 protein: CASREFNEQFF. CDR3 sequence (DNA): TGTGCCAGTAGGGAGTTCAATGAGCAGTTCTTC.

Ten or more counts support this clone. The V gene is TRBV15, the J gene TRBJ1-1, with 11 bases fitting TRBD1. Trimming at V came to 3 bases and at J to 7 bases, leaving 4 bases not matched to a gene. This CDR3 has 14 residues. CDR1 is LNHNV, CDR2 YYDKDF, per germline (reference sequence). The CDR3 sequence: CATSSGQGANEAFF. The DNA of the CDR3 is TGTGCCACCAGCAGCGGACAGGGGGCAAATGAAGCTTTCTTT.

The rearrangement joins TRBV4-2 to TRBJ2-4, with 7 nucleotides matching TRBD2. The V gene end was trimmed by 4 bases and the J gene end by 6 bases; junction bases not matched to a gene: 3. The germline V gene encodes CDR1 LGHNA and CDR2 YNFKEQ. The CDR3 length is 13 residues. Here the CDR3 reads CASSPREGNIQYF. The DNA of the CDR3 is TGTGCCAGCAGCCCCAGGGAGGGAAACATTCAGTACTTC.

The chain uses TRBV7-3 and TRBJ2-3; unclear D gene. The CDR3 totals 13 residues. With 5 bases removed from V and 6 bases from J, the gap between germline ends came to 12 bases. Per germline, CDR1 SGHTA and CDR2 FQGTGA. DNA for the CDR3: TGTGCCAGCAGCGCCCTGGCATGGGATACGCAGTATTTT. Translated: CASSALAWDTQYF.

This chain joins TRBV6-1 and TRBJ2-3; 8 positions agree with TRBD2. Germline-derived CDR1 and CDR2 are MNHNS and SASEGT. The V gene end was trimmed by 4 bases and the J gene end by 3 bases; junction bases not matched to a gene: 9. This CDR3 has 16 residues. The DNA for the CDR3 is TGTGCCAGCAGTGGGGGGCCTAGCGGGTGGACAGATACGCAGTATTTT. Protein sequence: CASSGGPSGWTDTQYF.

The chain carries TRBV5-6 and TRBJ1-4; 7 nucleotides align to TRBD1. CDR3 length: 15 amino acids. After removal of 4 bases from V and 7 bases from J, the junction contained 10 bases not matched to a gene. CDR1 and CDR2 (germline): SGHDT, YYEEEE. The CDR3: CASSEGKGAREKLFF. In DNA, the CDR3 is TGTGCCAGCAGCGAAGGGAAGGGGGCGCGTGAAAAACTGTTTTTT.

The rearrangement uses TRBV7-8 and TRBJ1-6, with no clear D. In germline, CDR1 is SGHVS, CDR2 FQNEAQ. Trimming took 6 bases from V and 9 from J, leaving 9 bases between them. There are 12 residues in the CDR3. CDR3 sequence reads: CASSALGSPLHF. The CDR3 nucleotides read TGTGCCAGCAGTGCCCTGGGTTCACCCCTCCACTTT.

About this clone: The junction does not match germline at one end; this may be a read error. The chain couples TRBV2 to TRBJ1-5; D possibly corresponds to TRBD1 (5 bases). Looked up from germline, CDR1 is SNHLY and CDR2 is FYNNEI. The CDR3 totals 18 residues. This CDR3 is CASSEFWVGDGRYHPQHF. The CDR3 nucleotides read TGTGCCAGCAGTGAATTTTGGGTCGGGGACGGACGTTATCACCCCCAGCATTTT.

The chain combines TRBV30 with TRBJ1-2; 12 bases fit TRBD1. The CDR3 contains 15 residues. Trimming took 0 bases from V and 2 from J; bases not matched to a gene: 1. The V gene's germline CDR1 is GTSNPN and CDR2 SVGIG (reference sequence). CDR3 coding DNA: TGTGCCTGGAGTGTAGGGACAGGGGGCAACTATGGCTACACCTTC. Translated, it gives CAWSVGTGGNYGYTF.

This clone was picked up a small number of times. The chain combines TRBV11-1 with TRBJ2-7; 11 bases match TRBD1. V lost 8 bases to trimming and J lost 6 bases; unmatched junction nucleotides: 6. Germline-derived CDR1 and CDR2 are SGHAT and FQDESV (reference sequence). This CDR3 region has 13 residues. CDR3 residues: CASGAGTGGEQYF. CDR3 DNA sequence: TGTGCCAGCGGGGCCGGGACAGGGGGCGAGCAGTACTTC.

The chain is built from TRBV29-1 and TRBJ1-2, with D maybe TRBD1 (5 bases). There are 15 residues in the CDR3. V dropped 1 base and J dropped 3 bases, with 15 bases sitting between them. Germline loops: CDR1 SQVTM, CDR2 ANQGSEA. The CDR3 sequence is CSVEGAPGGYYGYTF. The DNA of the CDR3 is TGCAGCGTTGAAGGAGCGCCGGGGGGATACTATGGCTACACCTTC.

Points on this clone: The same CDR3 also results from other DNA sequences found in this sample. The chain links TRBV28 to TRBJ2-7; D gene ambiguous. Germline CDR1 is MDHEN and CDR2 is SYDVKM. The V end was cut by 4 bases, the J end by 3 bases, with 4 bases between. The CDR3 is 11 residues long. The CDR3 DNA sequence: TGTGCCAGCAGTTCCCGCTACGAGCAGTACTTC. This sequence encodes CASSSRYEQYF.

This clone was seen a handful of times. The chain joins TRBV18 to TRBJ2-7, with TRBD2 identical over 9 bases. V lost 2 bases, J lost 7 bases, and 9 bases stayed unmatched. The germline V gene has CDR1 KGHSH and CDR2 LQKENI. The CDR3 is 15 amino acids. The CDR3 region has the DNA TGTGCCAGCTCACCAGCTAGCGGGGCCCTCCGGGAGCAGTACTTC. As protein: CASSPASGALREQYF.

As regards this clone: This sequence may be a read error, since a much larger clone differs from it by one base. The chain has TRBV6-6 and TRBJ1-5; the D is unclear. Trimming shortened V by 9 bases and J by 2 bases, and 8 bases separated the two germline ends. CDR3 size: 12 residues. Germline V lookup: CDR1 MNHNY, CDR2 SVGAGI (reference sequence). CDR3 sequence (DNA): TGTGCCAGTTCACGGGGCAATCAGCCCCAGCATTTT. Amino acids: CASSRGNQPQHF.

The chain employs TRBV5-6 and TRBJ2-1; weak D call: TRBD1 (5 bases). The CDR3 runs to 15 residues. CDR1 SGHDT and CDR2 YYEEEE come from the germline V gene. V dropped 4 bases and J dropped 9 bases, with 20 bases sitting between them. The CDR3 loop is CASSPLVSGPGEQFF. The CDR3 nucleotides read TGTGCCAGCAGCCCCCTCGTTTCAGGGCCGGGTGAGCAGTTCTTC.

The chain couples TRBV11-2 to TRBJ2-1; no clear D. Trimming took 1 base from V and 6 from J, leaving 10 bases between them. This CDR3 contains 14 residues. CDR1 SGHAT and CDR2 FQNNGV come from the germline V gene. CDR3 loop: CASSLVSWGNEQFF. CDR3 nucleotide sequence: TGTGCCAGCAGCTTAGTGTCTTGGGGCAATGAGCAGTTCTTC.

The chain recombines TRBV7-8 with TRBJ1-2, with 7 bases identical to TRBD1. Unmatched junction bases numbered 14, after V lost 5 bases and J lost 5 bases. The CDR3 loop spans 16 amino acids. The germline CDR1 and CDR2 sequences are SGHVS and FQNEAQ. The CDR3 sequence is CASSADLTGVPYGYTF. CDR3 nucleotide sequence: TGTGCCAGCAGCGCCGATCTCACAGGGGTCCCTTATGGCTACACCTTC.

The J gene is TRBJ1-2, the V gene TRBV27, with D hard to call. This CDR3 is 15 amino acids long. V was trimmed by 0 bases and J by 0 bases, leaving 8 bases between them. CDR1 MNHEY and CDR2 SMNVEV come from the germline V gene (reference sequence). The chain's CDR3 is CASSLSRTANYGYTF. CDR3 nucleotide sequence: TGTGCCAGCAGTTTATCCCGGACGGCTAACTATGGCTACACCTTC.